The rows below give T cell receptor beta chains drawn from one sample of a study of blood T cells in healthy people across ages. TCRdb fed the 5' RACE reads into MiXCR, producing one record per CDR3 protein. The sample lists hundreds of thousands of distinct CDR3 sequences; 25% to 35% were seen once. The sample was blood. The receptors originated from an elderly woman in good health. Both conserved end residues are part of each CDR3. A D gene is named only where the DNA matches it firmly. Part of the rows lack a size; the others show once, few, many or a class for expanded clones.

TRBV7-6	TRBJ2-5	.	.	TGTGCCAGCAGCTTAGGGGGACTTGGAGGGCGACAAGAGACCCAGTACTTC	CASSLGGLGGRQETQYF
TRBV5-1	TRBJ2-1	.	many	TGCGCCAGCAGCTTGGGTAGGAGCCTGGCCGATGAGCAGTTCTTC	CASSLGRSLADEQFF
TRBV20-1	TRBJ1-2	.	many	TGCAGTGCTGTGGGACAATCCGGCTACACCTTC	CSAVGQSGYTF
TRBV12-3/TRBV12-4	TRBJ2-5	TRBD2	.	TGTGCCGGCAGTCCGGGACTAGCCGGTACTGGGACCCAGTACTTC	CAGSPGLAGTGTQYF
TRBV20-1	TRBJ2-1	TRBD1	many	TGCAGTGCCCATACGACAGACAGGGGCGCATTGTATGAGCAGTTCTTC	CSAHTTDRGALYEQFF
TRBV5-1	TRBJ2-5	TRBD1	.	TGCGCCGGCAGCACCGACAGGGGAGAGACCCAGTACTTC	CAGSTDRGETQYF
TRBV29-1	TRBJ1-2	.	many	TGCAGCGTTGAAAGGCGGGTTAACTATGGCTACACCTTC	CSVERRVNYGYTF
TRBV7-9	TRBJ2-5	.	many	TGTGCCAGCAGAAGGGGTCCCCAAGAGACCCAGTACTTC	CASRRGPQETQYF
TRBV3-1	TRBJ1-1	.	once	TGTGCCAGCAGTCATACGGACCTGTGGACTGAAGCTTTCTTT	CASSHTDLWTEAFF
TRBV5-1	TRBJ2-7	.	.	TGCGCCAGCAGCTTGGAAGGCGGAAACTACGAGCAGTACTTC	CASSLEGGNYEQYF
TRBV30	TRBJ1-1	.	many	TGTGCCTGGACGGGGATGGTGGGGCAAGCTTTCTTT	CAWTGMVGQAFF
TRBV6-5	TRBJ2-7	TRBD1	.	TGTGCCAGCAGTTTCGGGACAGGGGGACAGCAGTACTTC	CASSFGTGGQQYF
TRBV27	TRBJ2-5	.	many	TGTGCCAGCAGTATCCCACAGGGACAAGAGACCCAGTACTTC	CASSIPQGQETQYF
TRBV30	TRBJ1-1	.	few	TGTGCCTGGAGTGTTTTCGGTCAGACAGCGCTTTACACTGAAGCTTTCTTT	CAWSVFGQTALYTEAFF
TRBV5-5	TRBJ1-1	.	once	TGTGCCAGCAGCTGGCAGACCCTTGATGTCGGGGCTTTCTTT	CASSWQTLDVGAFF
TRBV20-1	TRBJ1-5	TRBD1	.	TGCAGTGCTCTCCGGGACAGGGGATCTAATCAGCCCCAGCATTTT	CSALRDRGSNQPQHF
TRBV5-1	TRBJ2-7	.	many	TGCGCCAGCAGTTCCGACGGAGATCCCCCCTACGAGCAGTACTTC	CASSSDGDPPYEQYF
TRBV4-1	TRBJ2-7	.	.	TGCGCCAGCAGCCAAACTCAAGCAGGGGTCGCCGTTGGCTACGAGCAGTACTTC	CASSQTQAGVAVGYEQYF
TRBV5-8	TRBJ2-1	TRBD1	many	TGTGCCAGCAGCTCGCTTGAAGGACAGGGTGAGGGTGAGCAGTTCTTC	CASSSLEGQGEGEQFF
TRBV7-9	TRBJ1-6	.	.	TGTGCCAGCAGCGCAGTTTACCCCGGGTCCCTCCACTTT	CASSAVYPGSLHF
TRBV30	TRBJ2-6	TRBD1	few	TGTGCCTGGAATCGACAGGGGATTCGGTCTGGGGCCAACGTCCTGACTTTC	CAWNRQGIRSGANVLTF
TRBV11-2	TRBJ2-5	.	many	TGTGCCAGCAGCTTAGGCCAGGGCTACCAAGAGACCCAGTACTTC	CASSLGQGYQETQYF
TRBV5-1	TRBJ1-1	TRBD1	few	TGCGCCAGCAGCCCGACGACAGGGGGCTTGGAAGCTTTCTTT	CASSPTTGGLEAFF
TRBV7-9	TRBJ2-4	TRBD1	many	TGTGCCAGCAGCTCCGAGAGGAGACAGGGTAACATTCAGTACTTC	CASSSERRQGNIQYF
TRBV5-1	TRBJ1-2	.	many	TGCGCCAGCAGTGAGTCCGCCGCTAACTATGGCTACACCTTC	CASSESAANYGYTF
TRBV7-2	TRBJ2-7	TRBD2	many	TGTGCCAGCAGCTTAAGGGCGGGGGCCTACGAGCAGTACTTC	CASSLRAGAYEQYF
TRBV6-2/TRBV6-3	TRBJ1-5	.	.	TGTGCCAGCGTCGGGACACCGGCCGGGTATAGCAATCAGCCCCAGCATTTT	CASVGTPAGYSNQPQHF
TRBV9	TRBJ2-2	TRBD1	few	TGTGCCAGCAGCTCGGGACAGGGAACCACCGGGGAGCTGTTTTTT	CASSSGQGTTGELFF
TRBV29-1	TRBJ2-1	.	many	TGCAGCGTTGAAGCCAACCGTAATGAGCAGTTCTTC	CSVEANRNEQFF
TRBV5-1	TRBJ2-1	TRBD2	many	TGCGCCAGCAGCACCGGACTAGTCGATGAGCAGTTCTTC	CASSTGLVDEQFF
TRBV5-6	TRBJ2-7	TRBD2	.	TGTGCCAGCAGCCTTGCGGGGGTGGGGCAGTACTTC	CASSLAGVGQYF
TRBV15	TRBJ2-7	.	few	TGTGCCACCAGCAGAGATTCTGTGTACAATGAGCAGTACTTC	CATSRDSVYNEQYF
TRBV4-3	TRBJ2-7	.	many	TGCGCCAGCAGCCAAGAAAAGGGTCAGGGCTACGAGCAGTACTTC	CASSQEKGQGYEQYF
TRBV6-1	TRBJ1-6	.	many	TGTGCCAGCCGGCAGGAGCTTAATTCACCCCTCCACTTT	CASRQELNSPLHF
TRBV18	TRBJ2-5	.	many	TGTGCCAGCTCACCCCGATCGGATCCCTTGTACCAAGAGACCCAGTACTTC	CASSPRSDPLYQETQYF
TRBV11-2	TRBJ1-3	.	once	TGTGCCAGCAGCCGCTTAGGGACCCTGACCGGAAACACCATATATTTT	CASSRLGTLTGNTIYF
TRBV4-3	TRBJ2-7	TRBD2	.	TGCGCCAGCAGCCAAGCTAGCGGGTTCAGCTCCTACAATGAGCAGTACTTC	CASSQASGFSSYNEQYF
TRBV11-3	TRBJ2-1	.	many	TGTGCCAGCAGCTCCCGCAGGGGATTTGTCTCCTACAATGAGCAGTTCTTC	CASSSRRGFVSYNEQFF
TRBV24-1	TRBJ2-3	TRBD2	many	TGTGCCACCAGTGACAACGGTAGCGGGGACCGCACAGATACGCAGTATTTT	CATSDNGSGDRTDTQYF
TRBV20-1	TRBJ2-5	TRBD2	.	TGCAGTGCTAGAGATTCGGCTAGCGGGGTCGGGGAGACCCAGTACTTC	CSARDSASGVGETQYF
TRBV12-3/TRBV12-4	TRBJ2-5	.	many	TGTGCCAGCGGCGAGGGTCCGGTATTTGAGACCCAGTACTTC	CASGEGPVFETQYF
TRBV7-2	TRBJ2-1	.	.	TGTGCCAGCAGCCCCGTAGCGGAGCGTGAGCAGTTCTTC	CASSPVAEREQFF
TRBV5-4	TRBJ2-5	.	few	TGTGCCAGCAAGGACCGGGACAACCAAGAGACCCAGTACTTC	CASKDRDNQETQYF
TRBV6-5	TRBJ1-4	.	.	TGTGCCAGCAGTTACAAGGGACCCCGGGAAAAACTGTTTTTT	CASSYKGPREKLFF
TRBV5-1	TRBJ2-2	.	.	TGCGCCAGCAGCTTGGCCTCTTTTTCCACCGGGGAGCTGTTTTTT	CASSLASFSTGELFF
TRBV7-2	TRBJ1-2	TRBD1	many	TGTGCCAGCAGCTTAGCCATGACAGGGGACGGCTACACCTTC	CASSLAMTGDGYTF
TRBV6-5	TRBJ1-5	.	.	TGTGCCAGCAGTCTCTACATGGAGCCGCCCCAGCATTTT	CASSLYMEPPQHF
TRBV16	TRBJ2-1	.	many	TGTGCCAGCAGCCCCCCTACCTCGCCGGGGTACAATGAGCAGTTCTTC	CASSPPTSPGYNEQFF
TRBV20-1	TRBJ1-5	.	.	TGCAGCGCGGGGCGCGGGGTGCGGGAACCCCAGCATTTT	CSAGRGVREPQHF
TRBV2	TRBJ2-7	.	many	TGTGCCAGCAGCTCTATCCAGGGCTACGAGCAGTACTTC	CASSSIQGYEQYF
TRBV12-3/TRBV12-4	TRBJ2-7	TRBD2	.	TGTGCCAGCAGTTTCTGGACTAGCGGGAGTGACGAGCAGTACTTC	CASSFWTSGSDEQYF
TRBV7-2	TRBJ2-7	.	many	TGTGCCAGCAGCTCAGGGGCCCTGAGCTCCTACGAGCAGTACTTC	CASSSGALSSYEQYF
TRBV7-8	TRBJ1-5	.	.	TGTGCCAGCAGGGTATCAGGGTTACAGCCCCAGCATTTT	CASRVSGLQPQHF
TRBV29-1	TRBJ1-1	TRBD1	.	TGCAGCGTCGAGGACAGGACTTACACTGAAGCTTTCTTT	CSVEDRTYTEAFF
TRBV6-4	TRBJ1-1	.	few	TGTGCCAGCAGTGCCTCCGGGTGGCAAAGTGAAGCTTTCTTT	CASSASGWQSEAFF